This T cell receptor (beta chain) was observed in a study of PD-1 blockade in classical Hodgkin lymphoma. The study, taken as a whole, reports: Baseline diversity in complete responders resembled that of newly diagnosed patients.

The CDR3 spans 14 residues. Germline CDR1 is MDHEN and CDR2 is SYDVKM. Trimming took 3 bases from V and 4 from J, leaving 12 bases between them. Points on this clone: The antigen is not known.

As for time point: cycle 4 day 1 (C4D1), after more than five weeks of nivolumab. With no exception, relapse followed autologous stem cell transplantation in all patients, and brentuximab vedotin exposure varied. The patients, who had relapsed/refractory classical Hodgkin lymphoma, achieved best responses of complete response, partial response or progressive disease. Profiling relied on immunoSEQ multiplex PCR, and the TCRdb table lists in-frame clones only, not all of them. The sample shows about 31,000 clones, around 82% of them seen only once. This chain joins TRBV28 and TRBJ1-2; weak D call: TRBD1 (6 bases). This sequence was found in a human donor with classical Hodgkin lymphoma. Sample: peripheral blood mononuclear cells (PBMCs), taken before the fourth cycle of nivolumab. The CDR3 nucleotides are TGTGCCAGCAGTTTGTTCACAGGGACCTATGGCTACACCTTC. Its translation is CASSLFTGTYGYTF.